One T cell receptor (beta chain) is described in this entry. Its antigen is undetermined. From germline, CDR1 is MNHEY and CDR2 SMNVEV (reference sequence). The CDR3 is 13 residues long. V gave up 0 bases and J gave up 7 bases, with 9 bases separating them. With random hexamers, reverse transcription was performed on 0.5 to 1 ug of RNA. The immunoSEQ assay covered 54 Vbeta and 13 Jbeta segments for CDR3. MiXCR, applied by TCRdb to the immunoSEQ multiplex PCR reads, yields one record per CDR3 protein. The repertoire holds roughly 44,000 distinct CDR3 sequences, with 93% as singletons. Sequencing targeted TCR beta in blood CD8+ and CD4+ T cells. Controls matched for sex and age were healthy donors. This entry is derived from a study of CD8 T cells in Susac syndrome. Regarding the study as a whole: The study recognized that the number of individuals in its TCR sequencing and HLA analysis was relatively small.

The sequence derives from a human donor in good health. Sample: CD8+ T cells from PBMCs. The chain has TRBV27 and TRBJ1-2; D is uncertain. The CDR3 coding sequence is TGTGCCAGCAGTTTATCATCCGGACTTGGCTACACCTTC. This translates into CASSLSSGLGYTF.